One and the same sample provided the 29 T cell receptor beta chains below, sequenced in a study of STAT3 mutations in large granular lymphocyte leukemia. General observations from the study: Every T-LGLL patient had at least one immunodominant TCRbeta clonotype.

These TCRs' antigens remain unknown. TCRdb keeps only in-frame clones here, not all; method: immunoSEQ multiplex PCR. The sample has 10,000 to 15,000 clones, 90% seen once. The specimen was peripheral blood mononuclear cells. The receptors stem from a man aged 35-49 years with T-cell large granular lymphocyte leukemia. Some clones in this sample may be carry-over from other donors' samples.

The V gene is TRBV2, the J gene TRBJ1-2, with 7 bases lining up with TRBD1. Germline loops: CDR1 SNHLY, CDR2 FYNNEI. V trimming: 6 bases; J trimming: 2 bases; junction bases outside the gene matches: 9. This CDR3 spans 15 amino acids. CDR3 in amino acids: CASSQSAGGNYGYTF. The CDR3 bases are TGTGCCAGCAGCCAGTCGGCAGGGGGAAACTATGGCTACACCTTC.

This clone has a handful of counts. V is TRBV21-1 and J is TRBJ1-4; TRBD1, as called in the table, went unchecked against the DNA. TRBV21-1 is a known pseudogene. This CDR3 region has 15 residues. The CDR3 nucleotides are TGTGCCAGCAGCAATTCCGGGACAAGGAATGAAAAACTGTTTTTT. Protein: CASSNSGTRNEKLFF.

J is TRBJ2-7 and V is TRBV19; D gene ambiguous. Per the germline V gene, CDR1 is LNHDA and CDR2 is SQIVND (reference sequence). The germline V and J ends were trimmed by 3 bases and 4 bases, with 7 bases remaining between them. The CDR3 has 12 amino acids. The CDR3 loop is CASSIPGYEQYF. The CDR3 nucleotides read TGTGCCAGTAGTATTCCGGGTTACGAGCAGTACTTC. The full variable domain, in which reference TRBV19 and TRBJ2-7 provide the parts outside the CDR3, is DGGITQSPKYLFRKEGQNVTLSCEQNLNHDAMYWYRQDPGQGLRLIYYSQIVNDFQKGDIAEGYSVSREKKESFPLTVTSAQKNPTAFYLCASSIPGYEQYFGPGTRLTVT.

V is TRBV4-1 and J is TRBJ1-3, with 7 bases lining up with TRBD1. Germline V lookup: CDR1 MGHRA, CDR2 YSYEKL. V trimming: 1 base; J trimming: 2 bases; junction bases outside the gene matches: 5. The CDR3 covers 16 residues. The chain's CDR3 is CASSQGEGATGNTIYF. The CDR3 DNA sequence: TGCGCCAGCAGCCAAGGGGAGGGGGCTACTGGAAACACCATATATTTT.

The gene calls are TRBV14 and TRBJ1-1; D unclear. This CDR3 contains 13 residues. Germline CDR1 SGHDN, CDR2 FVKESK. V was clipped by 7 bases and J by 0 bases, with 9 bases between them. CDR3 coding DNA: TGTGCCAGCAAGCGAGCAGTGAACACTGAAGCTTTCTTT. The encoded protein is CASKRAVNTEAFF.

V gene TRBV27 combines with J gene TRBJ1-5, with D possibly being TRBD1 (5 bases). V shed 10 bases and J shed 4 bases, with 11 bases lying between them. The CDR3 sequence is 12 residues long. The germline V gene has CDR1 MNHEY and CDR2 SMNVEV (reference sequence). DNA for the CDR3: TGTGCCACCAGGGTGGGGAATCAGCCCCAGCATTTT. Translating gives CATRVGNQPQHF.

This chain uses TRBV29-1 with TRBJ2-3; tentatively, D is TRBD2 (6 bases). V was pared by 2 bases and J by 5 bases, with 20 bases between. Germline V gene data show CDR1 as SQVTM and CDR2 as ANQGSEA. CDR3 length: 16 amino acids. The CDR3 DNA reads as TGCAGCGTTGAAAATTGGGCCAACCAAGCGGGAGATACGCAGTATTTT. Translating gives CSVENWANQAGDTQYF.

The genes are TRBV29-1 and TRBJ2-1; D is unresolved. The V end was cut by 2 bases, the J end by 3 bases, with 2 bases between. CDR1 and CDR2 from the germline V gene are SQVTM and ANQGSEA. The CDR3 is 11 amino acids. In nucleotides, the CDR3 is TGCAGCGTTGAAATCTACAATGAGCAGTTCTTC. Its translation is CSVEIYNEQFF.

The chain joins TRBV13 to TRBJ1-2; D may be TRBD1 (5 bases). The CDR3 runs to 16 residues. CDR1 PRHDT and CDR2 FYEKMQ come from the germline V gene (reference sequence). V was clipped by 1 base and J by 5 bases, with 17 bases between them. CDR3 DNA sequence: TGTGCCAGCAGCTTAGTTGGCCCAGGGATTGTGTATGGCTACACCTTC. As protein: CASSLVGPGIVYGYTF. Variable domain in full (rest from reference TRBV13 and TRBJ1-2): AAGVIQSPRHLIKEKRETATLKCYPIPRHDTVYWYQQGPGQDPQFLISFYEKMQSDKGSIPDRFSAQQFSDYHSELNMSSLELGDSALYFCASSLVGPGIVYGYTFGSGTRLTVV.

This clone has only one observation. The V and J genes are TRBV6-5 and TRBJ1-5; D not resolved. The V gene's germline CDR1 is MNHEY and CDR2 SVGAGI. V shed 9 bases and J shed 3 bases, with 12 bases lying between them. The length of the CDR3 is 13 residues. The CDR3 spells CASTGRYNQPQHF. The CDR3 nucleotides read TGTGCCAGTACTGGACGTTACAATCAGCCCCAGCATTTT.

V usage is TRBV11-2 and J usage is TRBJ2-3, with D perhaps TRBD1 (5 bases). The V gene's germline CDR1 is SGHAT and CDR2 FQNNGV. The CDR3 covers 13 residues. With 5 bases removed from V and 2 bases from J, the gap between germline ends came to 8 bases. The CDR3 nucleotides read TGTGCCAGCAGCCCGGACAACACAGATACGCAGTATTTT. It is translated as CASSPDNTDTQYF. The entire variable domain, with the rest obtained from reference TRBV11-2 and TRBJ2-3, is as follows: EAGVAQSPRYKIIEKRQSVAFWCNPISGHATLYWYQQILGQGPKLLIQFQNNGVVDDSQLPKDRFSAERLKGVDSTLKIQPAKLEDSAVYLCASSPDNTDTQYFGPGTRLTVL.

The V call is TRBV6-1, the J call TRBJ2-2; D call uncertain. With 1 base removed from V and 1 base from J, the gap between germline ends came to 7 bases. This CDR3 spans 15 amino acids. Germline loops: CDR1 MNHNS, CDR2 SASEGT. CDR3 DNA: TGTGCCAGCAGTGAAGGAAGTGGGAACACCGGGGAGCTGTTTTTT. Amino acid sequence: CASSEGSGNTGELFF.

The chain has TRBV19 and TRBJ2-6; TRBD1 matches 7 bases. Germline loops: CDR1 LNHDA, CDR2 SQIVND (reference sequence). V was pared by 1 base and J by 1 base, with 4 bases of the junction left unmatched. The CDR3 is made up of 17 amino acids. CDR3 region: CASSIGYRGSGANVLTF. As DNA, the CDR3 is TGTGCCAGTAGTATAGGTTACAGGGGTTCTGGGGCCAACGTCCTGACTTTC. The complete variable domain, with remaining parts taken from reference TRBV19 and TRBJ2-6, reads DGGITQSPKYLFRKEGQNVTLSCEQNLNHDAMYWYRQDPGQGLRLIYYSQIVNDFQKGDIAEGYSVSREKKESFPLTVTSAQKNPTAFYLCASSIGYRGSGANVLTFGAGSRLTVL.

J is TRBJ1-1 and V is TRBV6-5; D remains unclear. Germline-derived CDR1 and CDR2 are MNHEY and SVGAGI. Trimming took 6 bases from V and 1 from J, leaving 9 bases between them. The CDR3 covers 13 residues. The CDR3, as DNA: TGTGCCAGCAGCCACGAGGGGAACACTGAAGCTTTCTTT. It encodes CASSHEGNTEAFF.

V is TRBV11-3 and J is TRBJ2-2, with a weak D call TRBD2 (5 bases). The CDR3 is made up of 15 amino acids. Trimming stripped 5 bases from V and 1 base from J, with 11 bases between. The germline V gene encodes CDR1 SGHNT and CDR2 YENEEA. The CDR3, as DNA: TGTGCCAGCAGCCTCCTCGGAGGGAACACCGGGGAGCTGTTTTTT. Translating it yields CASSLLGGNTGELFF.

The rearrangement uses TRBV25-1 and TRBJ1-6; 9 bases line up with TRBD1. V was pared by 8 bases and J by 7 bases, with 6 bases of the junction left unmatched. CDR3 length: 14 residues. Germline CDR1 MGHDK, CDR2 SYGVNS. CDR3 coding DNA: TGTGCCAGCCGTACAGGGGGCATGAATTCACCCCTCCACTTT. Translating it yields CASRTGGMNSPLHF.

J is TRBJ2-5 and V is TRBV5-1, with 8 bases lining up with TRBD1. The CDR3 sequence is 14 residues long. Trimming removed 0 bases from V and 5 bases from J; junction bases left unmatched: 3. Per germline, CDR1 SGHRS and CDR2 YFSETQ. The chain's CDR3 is CASSLGTGFETQYF. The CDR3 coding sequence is TGCGCCAGCAGCTTGGGGACAGGGTTCGAGACCCAGTACTTC.

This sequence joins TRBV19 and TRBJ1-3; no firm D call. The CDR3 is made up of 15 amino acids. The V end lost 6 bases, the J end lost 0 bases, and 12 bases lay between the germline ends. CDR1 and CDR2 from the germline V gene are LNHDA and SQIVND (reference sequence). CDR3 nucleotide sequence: TGTGCCAGTAGCCCAGACATCTACTCTGGAAACACCATATATTTT. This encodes CASSPDIYSGNTIYF.

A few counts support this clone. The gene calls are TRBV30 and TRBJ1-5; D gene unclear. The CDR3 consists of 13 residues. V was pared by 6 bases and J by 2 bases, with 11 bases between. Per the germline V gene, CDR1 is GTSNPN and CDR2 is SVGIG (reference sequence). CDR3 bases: TGTGCCTGTTCTCGACGAGGCAATCAGCCCCAGCATTTT. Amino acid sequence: CACSRRGNQPQHF.

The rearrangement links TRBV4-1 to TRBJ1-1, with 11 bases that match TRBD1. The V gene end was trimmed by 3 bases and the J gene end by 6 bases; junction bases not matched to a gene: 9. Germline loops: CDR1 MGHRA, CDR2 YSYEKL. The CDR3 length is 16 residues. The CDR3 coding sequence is TGCGCCAGCAGCCATGTCGGCGGGACAGGGGGGTCTGAAGCTTTCTTT. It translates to CASSHVGGTGGSEAFF.

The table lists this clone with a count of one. The CDR3 sequence: CASSTDRLRSTLHF. The CDR3, as DNA: TGTGCCAGCAGCACGGACCGTTTAAGGTCCACCCTCCACTTT. V usage is TRBV27 and J usage is TRBJ1-6, with no clear D. Germline loops: CDR1 MNHEY, CDR2 SMNVEV (reference sequence). The CDR3 consists of 14 residues. Trimming took off 6 bases at V and 14 bases at J, with 20 bases between the two ends.

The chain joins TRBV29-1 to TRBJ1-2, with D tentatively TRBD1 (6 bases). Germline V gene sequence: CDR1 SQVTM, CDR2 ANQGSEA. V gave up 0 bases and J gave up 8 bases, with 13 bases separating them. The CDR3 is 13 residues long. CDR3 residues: CSVEDSGVQGYTF. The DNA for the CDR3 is TGCAGCGTTGAAGACTCAGGGGTACAGGGCTACACCTTC.

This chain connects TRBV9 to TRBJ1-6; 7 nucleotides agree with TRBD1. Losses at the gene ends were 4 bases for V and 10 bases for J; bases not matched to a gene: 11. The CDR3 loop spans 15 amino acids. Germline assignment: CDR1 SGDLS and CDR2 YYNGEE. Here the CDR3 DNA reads TGTGCCAGCAGCCAGCAACAGGGGCTTGAGTCACCCCTCCACTTT. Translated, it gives CASSQQQGLESPLHF.

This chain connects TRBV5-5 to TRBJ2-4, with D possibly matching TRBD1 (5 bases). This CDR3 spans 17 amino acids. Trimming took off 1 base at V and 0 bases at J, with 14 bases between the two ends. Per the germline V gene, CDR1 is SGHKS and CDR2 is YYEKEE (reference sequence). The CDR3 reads CASSLLQANLAKNIQYF. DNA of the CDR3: TGTGCCAGCAGCTTGTTACAGGCCAACCTAGCCAAAAACATTCAGTACTTC.

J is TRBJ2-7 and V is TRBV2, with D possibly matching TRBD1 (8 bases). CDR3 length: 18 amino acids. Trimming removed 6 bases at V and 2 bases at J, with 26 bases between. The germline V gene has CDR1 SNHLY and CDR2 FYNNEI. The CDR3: CASRSDRGLTPKTYEQYF. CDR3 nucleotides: TGTGCCAGCAGGAGTGACAGGGGACTAACGCCCAAGACCTACGAGCAGTACTTC.

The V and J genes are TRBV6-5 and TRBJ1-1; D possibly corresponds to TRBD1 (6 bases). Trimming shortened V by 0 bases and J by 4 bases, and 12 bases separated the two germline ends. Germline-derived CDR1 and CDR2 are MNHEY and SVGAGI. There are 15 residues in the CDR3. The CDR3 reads CASSYSMGGGTEAFF. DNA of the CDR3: TGTGCCAGCAGTTACTCGATGGGGGGCGGCACTGAAGCTTTCTTT.

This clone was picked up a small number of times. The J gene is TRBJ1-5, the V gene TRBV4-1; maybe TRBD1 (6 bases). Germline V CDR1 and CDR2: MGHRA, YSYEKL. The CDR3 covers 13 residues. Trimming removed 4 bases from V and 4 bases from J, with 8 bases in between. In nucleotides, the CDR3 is TGCGCCAGCAGCCGGACAGAGAATCAGCCCCAGCATTTT. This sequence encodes CASSRTENQPQHF.

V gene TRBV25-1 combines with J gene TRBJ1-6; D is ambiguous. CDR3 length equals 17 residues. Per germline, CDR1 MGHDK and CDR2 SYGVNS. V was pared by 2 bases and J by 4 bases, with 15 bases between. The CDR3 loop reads CASSEKVLPRYNSPLHF. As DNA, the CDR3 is TGTGCCAGCAGTGAAAAGGTACTCCCCAGATATAATTCACCCCTCCACTTT.

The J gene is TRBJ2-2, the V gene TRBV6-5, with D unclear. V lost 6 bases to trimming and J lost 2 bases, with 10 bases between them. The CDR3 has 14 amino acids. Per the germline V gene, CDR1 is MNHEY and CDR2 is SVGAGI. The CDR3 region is CASSYKPNTGELFF. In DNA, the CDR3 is TGTGCCAGCAGCTATAAACCTAACACCGGGGAGCTGTTTTTT.